Following are 22 T cell receptor beta chains from one sample sequenced in a study of blood T cell repertoires in COVID-19. Using immunoSEQ multiplex PCR, the repertoire was profiled, and TCRdb retains in-frame clones only, with some absent. The sample shows some 370,000 clones, more than 70% of them seen only once. The sample taken for sequencing was peripheral blood. Receptors originate from a man aged 35 to 55 with acute or convalescent COVID-19.

This clone came up once. The chain is built from TRBV9 and TRBJ2-3; maybe TRBD1 (5 bases). Germline assignment: CDR1 SGDLS and CDR2 YYNGEE. The CDR3 contains 14 residues. V lost 4 bases and J 0 bases, leaving 9 bases between the germline ends. The CDR3 region has the DNA TGTGCCAGCAGCTTGCAGGGTAGCACAGATACGCAGTATTTT. Translation: CASSLQGSTDTQYF.

The rearrangement joins TRBV6-6 to TRBJ1-3; D gene uncertain. The CDR3 runs to 16 residues. Germline lookup yields CDR1 MNHNY and CDR2 SVGAGI (reference sequence). V shed 0 bases and J shed 0 bases, with 9 bases lying between them. The CDR3 loop is CASSYSRYTSGNTIYF. The CDR3 DNA sequence: TGTGCCAGCAGTTACTCTCGCTATACCTCTGGAAACACCATATATTTT.

This clone was seen once. The chain has TRBV27 and TRBJ1-4, with D uncertain. Germline V gene data show CDR1 as MNHEY and CDR2 as SMNVEV (reference sequence). Trimming left V 10 bases short and J 7 bases short, with 10 bases between. The CDR3 has 11 amino acids. The CDR3 spells CAIREGEKLFF. DNA of the CDR3: TGTGCCATAAGAGAGGGTGAAAAACTGTTTTTT.

This clone has only a few counts. V and J are TRBV28 and TRBJ1-6; 12 positions agree with TRBD1. Trimming took 8 bases from V and 6 from J; bases not matched to a gene: 5. The CDR3 spans 15 residues. Germline-derived CDR1 and CDR2 are MDHEN and SYDVKM. CDR3 loop: CASWDRGLLNSPLHF. As DNA, the CDR3 is TGTGCCAGCTGGGACAGGGGGCTCCTTAATTCACCCCTCCACTTT.

This clone was seen just once. The sample contains more than one DNA sequence encoding this CDR3. The rearrangement joins TRBV18 to TRBJ2-2; tentative D call: TRBD1 (6 bases). The CDR3 length is 16 residues. Trimming took off 1 base at V and 0 bases at J, with 9 bases between the two ends. The germline V gene has CDR1 KGHSH and CDR2 LQKENI. CDR3 residues: CASSPQQGANTGELFF. The CDR3 DNA sequence: TGTGCCAGCTCACCACAACAGGGCGCGAACACCGGGGAGCTGTTTTTT.

This clone came up a few times. This CDR3 reads CASSQASGRASETQYF. In DNA form, the CDR3 reads TGTGCCAGCAGCCAAGCGAGCGGGAGGGCCTCAGAGACCCAGTACTTC. The chain employs TRBV3-1 (or the pseudogene TRBV3-2) and TRBJ2-5; 10 bases match TRBD2. There are 16 residues in the CDR3. Trimming removed 1 base from V and 4 bases from J; junction bases left unmatched: 6. Germline values: CDR1 LGHDT, CDR2 YNNKEL (reference sequence).

J is TRBJ1-5 and V is TRBV7-2; 8 nucleotides agree with TRBD1. The CDR3 runs 14 residues. V lost 4 bases and J lost 2; bases outside the gene matches: 1. CDR1 SGHTA and CDR2 FQGNSA come from the germline V gene. In nucleotides, the CDR3 is TGTGCCAGCAGCTCGGACAGGGGCAATCAGCCCCAGCATTTT. As protein: CASSSDRGNQPQHF. Variable domain in full (rest from reference TRBV7-2 and TRBJ1-5): GAGVSQSPSNKVTEKGKDVELRCDPISGHTALYWYRQSLGQGLEFLIYFQGNSAPDKSGLPSDRFSAERTGGSVSTLTIQRTQQEDSAVYLCASSSDRGNQPQHFGDGTRLSIL.

The chain links TRBV7-9 to TRBJ2-5, with 7 positions matching TRBD1. This CDR3 comprises 15 residues. Trimming cost V 1 base and J 9 bases; bases outside gene matches: 11. Germline CDR1 reads SEHNR; CDR2 reads FQNEAQ (reference sequence). The CDR3 sequence is CASSLDRGRRAAQYF. CDR3 in DNA: TGTGCCAGCAGCTTAGACAGGGGACGACGGGCGGCCCAGTACTTC.

V gene TRBV28 combines with J gene TRBJ1-2; D is unclear. The CDR3 sequence is 14 residues long. The V end was cut by 3 bases, the J end by 0 bases, with 8 bases between. Germline V gives CDR1 MDHEN, CDR2 SYDVKM. In DNA, the CDR3 is TGTGCCAGCAGTTTGGCCGCAGCTAACTATGGCTACACCTTC. Protein product: CASSLAAANYGYTF.

The chain carries TRBV3-1 (or the pseudogene TRBV3-2) and TRBJ1-5; D uncertain. The CDR3 runs 18 residues. V was pared by 1 base and J by 1 base, with 17 bases between. Per germline, CDR1 LGHDT and CDR2 YNNKEL (reference sequence). In nucleotides, the CDR3 is TGTGCCAGCAGCCAAGTCGCTGTTGCAGGCCCCAGCAATCAGCCCCAGCATTTT. It specifies CASSQVAVAGPSNQPQHF.

The rearrangement links TRBV29-1 to TRBJ1-1; unclear D gene. Germline loops: CDR1 SQVTM, CDR2 ANQGSEA. The CDR3 sequence is 13 residues long. Trimming removed 0 bases from V and 0 bases from J, with 5 bases in between. CDR3 nucleotide sequence: TGCAGCGTTGAAGAGGAGATGAACACTGAAGCTTTCTTT. It encodes CSVEEEMNTEAFF.

J is TRBJ1-2 and V is TRBV4-1; 11 nucleotides align to TRBD1. J gave up 5 bases and V 1 base, and 3 bases lay outside the gene matches. The CDR3 covers 15 residues. Germline V gives CDR1 MGHRA, CDR2 YSYEKL. Written as DNA, the CDR3 is TGCGCCAGCAGCCAAGTAGGGACAGGGGGTTATGGCTACACCTTC. Its protein product is CASSQVGTGGYGYTF.

This rearrangement joins TRBV7-9 to TRBJ2-2, with no clear D. The V end lost 5 bases, the J end lost 8 bases, and 6 bases lay between the germline ends. Germline CDR1 SEHNR, CDR2 FQNEAQ (reference sequence). The CDR3 contains 11 residues. In nucleotides, the CDR3 is TGTGCCAGCAGCGTCAGGGGGGAGCTGTTTTTT. The encoded protein is CASSVRGELFF.

The rearrangement joins TRBV2 to TRBJ1-2; 9 bases are shared with TRBD1. The germline V gene encodes CDR1 SNHLY and CDR2 FYNNEI. This CDR3 has 16 residues. V lost 2 bases to trimming and J lost 2 bases; unmatched junction nucleotides: 6. This CDR3 reads CASSEITGGSNYGYTF. CDR3 DNA: TGTGCCAGCAGTGAAATAACAGGGGGCTCAAACTATGGCTACACCTTC. Full variable domain (remainder filled in from reference TRBV2 and TRBJ1-2): EPEVTQTPSHQVTQMGQEVILRCVPISNHLYFYWYRQILGQKVEFLVSFYNNEISEKSEIFDDQFSVERPDGSNFTLKIRSTKLEDSAMYFCASSEITGGSNYGYTFGSGTRLTVV.

The chain carries TRBV4-2 and TRBJ2-3; D may be TRBD1 (5 bases). Germline CDR1 and CDR2: LGHNA and YNFKEQ. Trimming took 0 bases from V and 0 from J, leaving 13 bases between them. This CDR3 comprises 17 residues. The CDR3 DNA reads as TGTGCCAGCAGCCAAGAGGGGCGGACGCTTAGCACAGATACGCAGTATTTT. Protein: CASSQEGRTLSTDTQYF.

The chain has TRBV7-8 and TRBJ2-1; possibly TRBD1 for D (7 bases). From germline, CDR1 is SGHVS and CDR2 FQNEAQ. The germline V and J ends were trimmed by 1 base and 2 bases, with 12 bases remaining between them. This CDR3 contains 16 residues. This CDR3 reads CASSLGRGVPYNEQFF. Written as DNA, the CDR3 is TGTGCCAGCAGCTTAGGCAGGGGGGTTCCCTACAATGAGCAGTTCTTC.

V gene TRBV4-1 combines with J gene TRBJ1-2, with 8 bases lining up with TRBD1. The germline V gene encodes CDR1 MGHRA and CDR2 YSYEKL. The CDR3 loop spans 16 amino acids. V trimming: 6 bases; J trimming: 7 bases; junction bases outside the gene matches: 16. CDR3 nucleotides: TGCGCCAGCAGTCGGACTGTTGACAGGGGATCGGGTGGCTACACCTTC. Encoded protein: CASSRTVDRGSGGYTF.

This sequence joins TRBV5-4 and TRBJ2-7; D gene ambiguous. CDR3 length: 13 amino acids. The V gene's germline CDR1 is SGHNT and CDR2 YYREEE (reference sequence). The germline V and J ends were trimmed by 2 bases and 6 bases, with 12 bases remaining between them. CDR3 region: CASSFSPSGEQYF. The CDR3 DNA sequence: TGTGCCAGCAGCTTTAGCCCGAGTGGCGAGCAGTACTTC.

The rearrangement links TRBV23-1 to TRBJ2-5, with TRBD2 matching over 11 bases. TRBV23-1 is an ORF, with its function uncertain. This CDR3 has 12 residues. Unmatched junction bases numbered 6, after V lost 8 bases and J lost 10 bases. The CDR3 coding sequence is TGCGCCAGCCCCCCGGGACTAGCGGACCAGTACTTC. It encodes CASPPGLADQYF.

This clone has only one observation. V and J are TRBV19 and TRBJ2-3, with 7 positions matching TRBD1. The germline V gene encodes CDR1 LNHDA and CDR2 SQIVND (reference sequence). The ends lost 1 base at V and 4 bases at J; junction bases unmatched: 11. CDR3 length equals 17 residues. CDR3 residues: CASSIAGRGILSDTQYF. CDR3 DNA sequence: TGTGCCAGTAGTATAGCAGGCAGGGGGATCCTGTCAGATACGCAGTATTTT. The whole variable domain, filled in from reference TRBV19 and TRBJ2-3, reads DGGITQSPKYLFRKEGQNVTLSCEQNLNHDAMYWYRQDPGQGLRLIYYSQIVNDFQKGDIAEGYSVSREKKESFPLTVTSAQKNPTAFYLCASSIAGRGILSDTQYFGPGTRLTVL.

The gene calls are TRBV9 and TRBJ1-2, with D possibly being TRBD1 (6 bases). Germline V gene lookup returns CDR1 SGDLS and CDR2 YYNGEE. This CDR3 is built from 15 residues. Trimming left V 2 bases short and J 0 bases short, with 11 bases between. This CDR3 reads CASSVQGQANYGYTF. The CDR3 DNA is TGTGCCAGCAGCGTCCAGGGGCAGGCTAACTATGGCTACACCTTC.

The J gene is TRBJ1-4, the V gene TRBV6-5; D uncertain. The CDR3 extends over 15 amino acids. Trimming pared 5 bases from V and 4 bases from J, leaving 14 bases between. Germline loops: CDR1 MNHEY, CDR2 SVGAGI. In nucleotides, the CDR3 is TGTGCCAGCAGTACGAACAAGGCGGATAATGAAAAACTGTTTTTT. It yields the protein CASSTNKADNEKLFF.